Listed here are 10 T cell receptor beta chains from one sample, sequenced in a study of response to subunit inactivated influenza vaccine. TCRdb reprocessed the RT-PCR reads with MiXCR, giving one entry per CDR3 protein. The data hold 170,000 or so distinct CDR3 sequences, with roughly a tenth observed a single time. Sequenced material: CD8+ T cells sorted from PBMCs, taken 23 months after vaccination. These receptors originate from a man in his fifties or sixties who received an inactivated influenza vaccine.

This CDR3 reads CASSLTAGSGTNTGELFF. The CDR3 DNA reads as TGTGCCAGCAGTTTAACGGCAGGGTCCGGAACGAACACCGGGGAGCTGTTTTTT. This sequence joins TRBV12-3 or TRBV12-4 and TRBJ2-2; D is possibly TRBD1 (5 bases). The CDR3 is 18 residues long. Trimming took 2 bases from V and 0 from J, leaving 16 bases between them.

This clonotype was counted only a few times. The chain links TRBV11-3 to TRBJ2-2; maybe TRBD1 (5 bases). The CDR3 has 14 amino acids. V lost 1 base and J 7 bases, leaving 10 bases between the germline ends. From germline, CDR1 is SGHNT and CDR2 YENEEA. For the CDR3, the DNA is TGTGCCAGCAGCTTAGGGCTAGGACACGGGGAGCTGTTTTTT. Its protein product is CASSLGLGHGELFF.

V and J are TRBV28 and TRBJ1-2; a possible D gene is TRBD1 (6 bases). CDR3 length equals 15 residues. V was pared by 0 bases and J by 2 bases, with 10 bases between. CDR1 MDHEN and CDR2 SYDVKM come from the germline V gene. Here the CDR3 reads CASSLWQGFNYGYTF. The CDR3 DNA reads TGTGCCAGCAGTTTATGGCAGGGGTTCAACTATGGCTACACCTTC.

This clonotype was picked up a small number of times. V usage is TRBV7-6 and J usage is TRBJ2-1; TRBD2 matches at 11 bases. This CDR3 contains 15 residues. J was trimmed by 8 bases and V by 5 bases; bases with no gene match: 8. Germline-derived CDR1 and CDR2 are SGHVS and FNYEAQ. CDR3 in DNA: TGTGCCAGCAGCCAAGTAGCGGGGGGGATCGATGAGCAGTTCTTC. Translating gives CASSQVAGGIDEQFF.

This clonotype was counted between two and nine times. This rearrangement joins TRBV21-1 to TRBJ2-5; whether TRBD2, the table's D call, matches the DNA was not checked. TRBV21-1 is a pseudogene. This CDR3 region has 14 residues. Here the CDR3 reads CASSRRGRVGAQYF. The CDR3 DNA sequence: TGTGCCAGCTCCAGGAGGGGACGAGTGGGGGCCCAGTACTTC.

The CDR3 loop reads CASSFPLGSGDETQYF. CDR3 coding DNA: TGTGCCAGCAGTTTCCCCCTTGGAAGCGGAGATGAGACCCAGTACTTC. J is TRBJ2-5 and V is TRBV28; D is possibly TRBD2 (5 bases). CDR3 length equals 16 residues. Trimming shortened V by 3 bases and J by 5 bases, and 19 bases separated the two germline ends. Per germline, CDR1 MDHEN and CDR2 SYDVKM.

This clonotype came up a few times. The genes are TRBV3-1 and TRBJ2-7; TRBD2 might be the D (6 bases). The CDR3 runs 13 residues. Deletions cut 4 bases from V and 1 base from J, with 8 bases between. Germline-derived CDR1 and CDR2 are LGHDT and YNNKEL (reference sequence). The CDR3 region is CASSRGASYEQYF. The CDR3 DNA sequence: TGTGCCAGCAGCCGCGGGGCTTCCTACGAGCAGTACTTC.

V is TRBV3-1 and J is TRBJ2-3; D call uncertain. Germline loops: CDR1 LGHDT, CDR2 YNNKEL (reference sequence). The V end lost 3 bases, the J end lost 6 bases, and 7 bases lay between the germline ends. The CDR3 runs to 12 residues. Here the CDR3 DNA reads TGTGCCAGCAGCCAGTTGTTCGATACGCAGTATTTT. It encodes CASSQLFDTQYF.

V usage is TRBV14 and J usage is TRBJ2-7; D not resolved. Germline assignment: CDR1 SGHDN and CDR2 FVKESK. The CDR3 contains 12 residues. V was trimmed by 10 bases and J by 6 bases, leaving 16 bases between them. CDR3: CATNPVSVEQYF. For the CDR3, the DNA is TGTGCCACCAACCCCGTTTCAGTCGAGCAGTACTTC.

The chain recombines TRBV12-3 or TRBV12-4 with TRBJ2-1, with D perhaps TRBD1 (6 bases). Trimming took 5 bases from V and 0 from J, leaving 11 bases between them. The CDR3 sequence is 15 residues long. CDR3 region: CASSPQGNSYNEQFF. The CDR3 coding sequence is TGTGCCAGCAGTCCCCAGGGGAACTCCTACAATGAGCAGTTCTTC.